The text below deals with one T cell receptor (beta chain). The data belong to a study of control samples from healthy donors and cancer patients. Measured with immunoSEQ multiplex PCR; TCRdb has only the in-frame clones, and not every one. The profile shows roughly 76,000 clones, about 93% of them singletons. Sequencing was performed on blood. The receptor's source is a woman between 18 and 29 years old in good health.

The DNA of the CDR3 is TGTGCCAGCAGCCGGGGGGTTAGCGGAGTGAACAATGAGCAGTTCTTC. It encodes CASSRGVSGVNNEQFF. The V call is TRBV13, the J call TRBJ2-1; 7 bases fit TRBD2. CDR1 and CDR2 (germline): PRHDT, FYEKMQ (reference sequence). Losses at the gene ends were 5 bases for V and 5 bases for J; bases not matched to a gene: 12. This CDR3 has 16 residues.